The subject of this entry is one T cell receptor beta chain. What it binds is not known. This entry belongs to a study of vaccination and CD4 T cells after COVID-19. In the study overall: Post-vaccine sampling followed dose two by a median 72 days (range 14 to 241).

Once obtained from cultured CD4+ T cells, the DNA was sequenced using the Oncomine TCR Beta short-read assay. TCRdb analysed the PCR reads with MiXCR anew, one entry per CDR3 protein. The sample shows 7,500 or so distinct CDR3 sequences, roughly 50% of them seen only once. V lost 6 bases, J lost 2 bases, and 4 bases stayed unmatched. CDR3 size: 14 residues. Germline V CDR1 and CDR2: DFQATT, SNEGSKA (reference sequence). Treatment reported: roughly 10-day PBMC culture with coronavirus spike peptide pools or control peptides (ViraFEST assay). Investigators obtained the unexposed donor's CD4+ T cells before the COVID-19 pandemic (2011-2018). Following expansion of antigen-specific T cells with peptide pools, ViraFEST then sequenced TCRs.

Sequencing was performed on CD4+ T cells from blood, cultured in vitro. The receptor was derived from a human donor in good health. This chain connects TRBV20-1 to TRBJ1-5; 10 nucleotides match TRBD1. CDR3 bases: TGCAGTGCCTCGACAGGGGGCGGCAATCAGCCCCAGCATTTT. This encodes CSASTGGGNQPQHF.